Given below is one T cell receptor (beta chain) in context. This sample was included in a study of OX40 agonist ivuxolimab in advanced cancers. At the level of the study: It was ivuxolimab, an agonistic anti-OX40 (CD134) antibody, that patients were treated with. With a range of roughly 23 to 79, age averaged 60 years, and about 83% were male. Patients with prior anti-PD-1, anti-PD-L1 or anti-CTLA-4 therapy were eligible; 40% had some.

Germline V gene sequence: CDR1 MNHEY, CDR2 SMNVEV (reference sequence). The CDR3 spans 14 residues. Trimming left V 6 bases short and J 3 bases short, with 14 bases between. Exclusion applied to patients with autoimmune disease history or systemic immunosuppression. Data came from immunoSEQ multiplex PCR; TCRdb stores just in-frame clones and leaves some out. The sample lists about 62,000 clones, approximately 80% occurring once. The V call is TRBV27, the J call TRBJ1-2; D gene uncertain. The sample in question was CD4+ or CD8+ T cells sorted from blood, obtained in a trial of the OX40 agonist ivuxolimab. The sequence came from an adult with an advanced solid tumor such as melanoma, head and neck, liver or kidney cancer. CDR3 residues: CASRSQVDHYGYTF. Written as DNA, the CDR3 is TGTGCCAGCAGATCGCAAGTGGACCACTATGGCTACACCTTC.